This T cell receptor beta chain was found in a study of T-cell reconstitution after alpha-beta-depleted transplantation in children. For TCRbeta, the library was prepared with unique molecular identifiers. TCRdb re-called the PCR reads with MiXCR, one entry per CDR3 protein. The profile shows 500,000 or so distinct CDR3 sequences, over 25% of them singletons. In its sample, this clonotype was seen a few times. The starting material was PBMCs from the stem cell graft donor, obtained from the stem cell graft. The source of this sequence is a human donor who donated a stem cell graft to a child with aplastic anemia.

The CDR3 bases are TGTGCCACAGGGTTATCCTACAATGAGCAGTTCTTC. Translating gives CATGLSYNEQFF. V is TRBV24-1 and J is TRBJ2-1; D not certain. The germline CDR1 and CDR2 sequences are KGHDR and SFDVKD. Trimming shortened V by 10 bases and J by 1 base, and 7 bases separated the two germline ends. The CDR3 consists of 12 residues.